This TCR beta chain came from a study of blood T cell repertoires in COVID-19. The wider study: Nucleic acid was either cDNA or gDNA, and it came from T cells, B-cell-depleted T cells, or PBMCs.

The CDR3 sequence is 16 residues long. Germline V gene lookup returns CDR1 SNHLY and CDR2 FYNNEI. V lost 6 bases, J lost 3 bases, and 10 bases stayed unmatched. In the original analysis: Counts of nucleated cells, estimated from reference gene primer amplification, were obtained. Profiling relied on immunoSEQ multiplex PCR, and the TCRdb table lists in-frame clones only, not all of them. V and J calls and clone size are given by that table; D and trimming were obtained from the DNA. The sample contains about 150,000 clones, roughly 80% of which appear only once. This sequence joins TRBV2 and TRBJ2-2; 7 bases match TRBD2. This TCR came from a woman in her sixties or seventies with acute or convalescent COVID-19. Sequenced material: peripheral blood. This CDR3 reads CASSQLVGGYTGELFF. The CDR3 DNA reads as TGTGCCAGCAGCCAATTAGTGGGAGGGTACACCGGGGAGCTGTTTTTT.